Listed below are T cell receptor beta chains from one sample, sequenced in a study of cytomegalovirus exposure and HLA in healthy donors. Sequencing used immunoSEQ multiplex PCR; TCRdb keeps in-frame clones, though not all of them. The data show roughly 130,000 clones, around three quarters seen once. Sequencing used PBMCs. The receptors here all came from a man in his late teens or twenties in good health and CMV-seronegative. CDR3s include the opening cysteine and the closing phenylalanine or tryptophan. D genes are given only for firm matches. Only some rows state a clone size, as once, few, many or a class for expanded clones.

cdr3_aa: CASSPTSGSPGELFF
cdr3_nt: TGTGCCAGCAGCCCGACTAGCGGGAGTCCCGGGGAGCTGTTTTTT
d_call: TRBD2
clone_size: few
v_call: TRBV11-2
j_call: TRBJ2-2

cdr3_aa: CASSLWGQASGNTIYF
cdr3_nt: TGTGCCAGCAGTTTATGGGGACAGGCCTCTGGAAACACCATATATTTT
d_call: TRBD1
clone_size: .
v_call: TRBV28
j_call: TRBJ1-3

cdr3_aa: CASSKEQGVEDQPQHF
cdr3_nt: TGTGCCAGCAGCAAAGAGCAGGGGGTAGAGGATCAGCCCCAGCATTTT
d_call: .
clone_size: .
v_call: TRBV21-1
j_call: TRBJ1-5

cdr3_aa: CASSEDAHLAKNIQYF
cdr3_nt: TGTGCCAGCAGTGAAGATGCACACCTAGCCAAAAACATTCAGTACTTC
d_call: .
clone_size: .
v_call: TRBV6-1
j_call: TRBJ2-4

cdr3_aa: CASSLGAGLADYEQYF
cdr3_nt: TGTGCCAGCAGCTTAGGGGCGGGACTAGCGGACTACGAGCAGTACTTC
d_call: TRBD2
clone_size: once
v_call: TRBV11-2
j_call: TRBJ2-7

cdr3_aa: CASSFSTGRNEQFF
cdr3_nt: TGCGCCAGCAGCTTCTCTACAGGGCGCAATGAGCAGTTCTTC
d_call: .
clone_size: .
v_call: TRBV5-1
j_call: TRBJ2-1

cdr3_aa: CASSLGGQNTEAFF
cdr3_nt: TGTGCCAGCAGCTTAGGGGGACAGAACACTGAAGCTTTCTTT
d_call: .
clone_size: .
v_call: TRBV7-9
j_call: TRBJ1-1

cdr3_aa: CASSQVAGTPTSGRTDTQYF
cdr3_nt: TGTGCCAGCAGCCAAGTCGCGGGGACGCCGACTAGCGGGAGGACAGATACGCAGTATTTT
d_call: TRBD2
clone_size: once
v_call: TRBV4-2
j_call: TRBJ2-3

cdr3_aa: CAILSTDYGYTF
cdr3_nt: TGTGCCATCTTATCCACGGACTATGGCTACACCTTC
d_call: .
clone_size: .
v_call: TRBV2
j_call: TRBJ1-2

cdr3_aa: CASSPGLGEKLFF
cdr3_nt: TGTGCCAGCTCACCAGGGCTTGGTGAAAAACTGTTTTTT
d_call: .
clone_size: once
v_call: TRBV18
j_call: TRBJ1-4

cdr3_aa: CASSVVFSDTQYF
cdr3_nt: TGTGCCAGCAGCGTAGTTTTCTCAGATACGCAGTATTTT
d_call: .
clone_size: once
v_call: TRBV9
j_call: TRBJ2-3

cdr3_aa: CASSVPGTSGNNEQFF
cdr3_nt: TGTGCCAGCAGCGTGCCCGGGACTAGCGGAAACAATGAGCAGTTCTTC
d_call: TRBD2
clone_size: .
v_call: TRBV9
j_call: TRBJ2-1

cdr3_aa: CASSLALLAMETQYF
cdr3_nt: TGTGCCAGCAGCTTAGCTTTACTAGCGATGGAGACCCAGTACTTC
d_call: TRBD2
clone_size: .
v_call: TRBV7-9
j_call: TRBJ2-5

cdr3_aa: CASSQDVLPSGIPPYEQYF
cdr3_nt: TGCGCCAGCAGCCAAGATGTCCTACCCAGCGGGATTCCCCCCTACGAGCAGTACTTC
d_call: TRBD2
clone_size: few
v_call: TRBV4-3
j_call: TRBJ2-7